This TCR beta chain was documented in a study of blood T cell repertoires in COVID-19. Study at large: Both acute and convalescent COVID-19 samples were obtained from the United States, Italy and Spain. PBMCs, B-cell-depleted T cells, or T cells provided the cDNA or gDNA that made up the material.

Produced via immunoSEQ multiplex PCR; TCRdb's table is partial and in-frame only. There are a few hundred thousand clones in the sample; 85% to 90% occur only once, and 1.5% to 2% lies in the top ten. Germline lookup yields CDR1 SGHAT and CDR2 FQNNGV. The junction had 5 bases not matched to a gene; V was cut back by 6 bases and J by 3 bases. There are 15 residues in the CDR3. The source of this sequence is a woman aged 25-40 years who had recovered from COVID-19. This rearrangement joins TRBV11-2 to TRBJ2-5; 12 bases line up with TRBD2. The sequenced material came from PBMCs or T cells enriched from blood (not recorded which). CDR3 region: CASSLAGGRKETQYF. In DNA form, the CDR3 reads TGTGCCAGCAGTCTAGCGGGGGGGCGGAAAGAGACCCAGTACTTC.